This TCR beta chain was observed in a study of identifying expanded T cells in peripheral blood. Study-level results: Across healthy donors, higher total template counts meant significantly greater roughly 2-week count variance. Technical replicates showed roughly 1.2 changed clones; two weeks approximately 16; four weeks 19.

Comments on this clone: The antigen is undetermined.

Sequencing used immunoSEQ multiplex PCR; TCRdb keeps in-frame clones, though not all of them. The table shows tens of thousands of clones, with over 75% occurring only once. The CDR3 runs 14 residues. Germline CDR1 is MNHEY and CDR2 is SVGAGI. V gave up 0 bases and J gave up 3 bases; unmatched junction bases: 1. During the collection period, no donor immune events like infections were recorded. The sample was blood. The rearrangement uses TRBV6-5 and TRBJ1-2; TRBD1 matches 7 bases. The receptor was isolated from a person between 18 and 75 years old in good health. CDR3 protein: CASSYSGQHYGYTF. The DNA for the CDR3 is TGTGCCAGCAGTTACTCGGGACAGCACTATGGCTACACCTTC.